The 23 T cell receptor beta chains below were found in one sample sequenced in a study of read filtering for tumor transcriptome and immune sequencing. Molecular barcoded adaptors covering alpha/delta and beta/gamma chains were used on roughly 400 ng RNA. MiXCR, run by TCRdb on the reads, gives a single entry per CDR3 protein. The sample shows around 65,000 distinct CDR3 sequences, around a fifth of them seen only once. Sequences were obtained from a population of CD138-negative cells sorted from bone marrow. The receptors were sampled from a donor aged 40 or older with multiple myeloma.

CDR3 region: CSVRQGARANYGYTF. CDR3 nucleotide sequence: TGCAGCGTTAGGCAGGGGGCTCGGGCTAACTATGGCTACACCTTC. The chain recombines TRBV29-1 with TRBJ1-2; 8 positions agree with TRBD1. Germline assignment: CDR1 SQVTM and CDR2 ANQGSEA. The junction had 8 bases not matched to a gene; V was cut back by 5 bases and J by 0 bases. This CDR3 spans 15 amino acids.

This clonotype has at least ten counts. The chain recombines TRBV3-1 with TRBJ1-1, with 10 bases lining up with TRBD1. J gave up 1 base and V 4 bases, and 6 bases lay outside the gene matches. The CDR3 consists of 16 residues. In germline, CDR1 is LGHDT, CDR2 YNNKEL (reference sequence). In DNA form, the CDR3 reads TGTGCCAGCAGCCGGAGAAGACAGGGGGCGAACACTGAAGCTTTCTTT. This gives the protein CASSRRRQGANTEAFF.

This clonotype was seen many times. The gene calls are TRBV20-1 and TRBJ2-5; D possibly corresponds to TRBD1 (5 bases). Germline V gene sequence: CDR1 DFQATT, CDR2 SNEGSKA (reference sequence). This CDR3 region has 13 residues. V was clipped by 6 bases and J by 4 bases, with 15 bases between them. The DNA of the CDR3 is TGCAGTGCCGACAGTCAGGAAGGAGAGACCCAGTACTTC. Translating it yields CSADSQEGETQYF.

In regard to this clonotype: Just one base apart from a much larger clone, this may be a read error. The CDR3 DNA sequence: TGTGCCAGCAGTGTCCAGGGTCCGGAAACTGAAGCTCTCTTT. The encoded protein is CASSVQGPETEALF. V and J are TRBV6-5 and TRBJ1-1; D is possibly TRBD1 (5 bases). CDR1 is MNHEY and CDR2 is SVGAGI in the germline V gene. The CDR3 runs 14 residues.

The CDR3, as DNA: TGTGCCAGCACGACGAATTTGACAGGGGGCAAAAACATTCAGTACTTC. Its protein product is CASTTNLTGGKNIQYF. The chain joins TRBV2 to TRBJ2-4; TRBD1 matches 9 bases. Trimming took 7 bases from V and 3 from J; bases not matched to a gene: 10. CDR1 is SNHLY and CDR2 is FYNNEI in the germline V gene. This CDR3 has 16 amino acids. The full variable domain, in which reference TRBV2 and TRBJ2-4 provide the parts outside the CDR3, is EPEVTQTPSHQVTQMGQEVILRCVPISNHLYFYWYRQILGQKVEFLVSFYNNEISEKSEIFDDQFSVERPDGSNFTLKIRSTKLEDSAMYFCASTTNLTGGKNIQYFGAGTRLSVL.

This clonotype was counted ten times or more. This sequence joins TRBV12-3 or TRBV12-4 and TRBJ1-1; a weak D match, TRBD1 (6 bases). CDR3 length: 11 residues. With 6 bases removed from V and 8 bases from J, the gap between germline ends came to 10 bases. The CDR3 region is CASSSDREAFF. CDR3 coding DNA: TGTGCCAGCAGCTCCGACAGGGAAGCTTTCTTT.

This clonotype has at least ten counts. The V and J genes are TRBV20-1 and TRBJ2-7; the match to TRBD2 covers 9 bases. The length of the CDR3 is 11 residues. Per the germline V gene, CDR1 is DFQATT and CDR2 is SNEGSKA (reference sequence). The V segment lost 5 bases and the J segment 7 bases; nucleotides outside the gene matches: 3. This CDR3 is CSASRGGEQYF. CDR3 sequence (DNA): TGCAGTGCTTCGCGGGGGGGAGAGCAGTACTTC.

This clonotype was detected ten times or more. The CDR3 here is CSVETGVDEKLFF. The CDR3 DNA sequence: TGCAGCGTTGAAACAGGGGTGGATGAAAAACTGTTTTTT. The chain joins TRBV29-1 to TRBJ1-4, with 7 bases lining up with TRBD1. The CDR3 is 13 amino acids. Germline assignment: CDR1 SQVTM and CDR2 ANQGSEA. The V and J ends lost 2 bases and 6 bases, in that order; junction bases with no gene match: 3.

The table lists this clonotype with many counts. The chain combines TRBV7-2 with TRBJ2-5; 9 positions agree with TRBD2. The germline gives CDR1 SGHTA, CDR2 FQGNSA. The CDR3 length is 21 residues. The junction had 20 bases not matched to a gene; V was cut back by 1 base and J by 2 bases. CDR3 nucleotides: TGTGCCAGCAGCTTAGGGACTAGCGAGAGTCTCAGCTTCCTTTGGCAAGAGACCCAGTACTTC. As protein: CASSLGTSESLSFLWQETQYF.

This clonotype was observed at least ten times. The rearrangement joins TRBV29-1 to TRBJ2-5, with D possibly matching TRBD2 (5 bases). This CDR3 spans 13 amino acids. Trimming cost V 3 bases and J 3 bases, with 11 bases left between them. Germline V CDR1 and CDR2: SQVTM, ANQGSEA. The CDR3 DNA reads TGCAGCGTTGAGGGGAGCGGAAAAGAGACCCAGTACTTC. Encoded protein: CSVEGSGKETQYF.

In its sample, this clonotype is medium-sized. The chain employs TRBV20-1 and TRBJ2-7; D not resolved. The germline gives CDR1 DFQATT, CDR2 SNEGSKA (reference sequence). This CDR3 has 13 amino acids. Deletions cut 6 bases from V and 3 bases from J, with 15 bases between. CDR3 residues: CSATKDGYYEQYF. Written as DNA, the CDR3 is TGCAGTGCCACAAAGGACGGCTACTACGAGCAGTACTTC.

This clonotype was counted many times. The CDR3 is CASSFLGLRGGYTQYF. The CDR3 DNA sequence: TGTGCCAGCAGCTTCCTTGGGCTGCGGGGGGGGTATACGCAGTATTTT. The chain combines TRBV7-3 with TRBJ2-3, with 9 bases fitting TRBD2. The J segment lost 7 bases and the V segment lost 3 bases, leaving 11 bases of the junction unmatched. The CDR3 has 16 amino acids. CDR1 and CDR2 from the germline V gene are SGHTA and FQGTGA.

This clonotype was observed many times. V is TRBV19 and J is TRBJ1-4, with D perhaps matching TRBD1 (5 bases). This CDR3 spans 16 amino acids. In germline, CDR1 is LNHDA, CDR2 SQIVND (reference sequence). V lost 1 base and J 0 bases, leaving 9 bases between the germline ends. CDR3 region: CASSIAATATNEKLFF. The CDR3 region has the DNA TGTGCCAGTAGTATAGCGGCGACAGCAACTAATGAAAAACTGTTTTTT. The complete variable domain, with remaining parts taken from reference TRBV19 and TRBJ1-4, reads DGGITQSPKYLFRKEGQNVTLSCEQNLNHDAMYWYRQDPGQGLRLIYYSQIVNDFQKGDIAEGYSVSREKKESFPLTVTSAQKNPTAFYLCASSIAATATNEKLFFGSGTQLSVL.

This clonotype was counted at least ten times. J is TRBJ2-7 and V is TRBV7-8; D gene ambiguous. CDR3 length: 14 residues. Trimming took off 1 base at V and 1 base at J, with 8 bases between the two ends. Germline CDR1 reads SGHVS; CDR2 reads FQNEAQ. CDR3 sequence reads: CASSLGLTSYEQYF. The CDR3 nucleotides read TGTGCCAGCAGCTTAGGCCTAACTTCCTACGAGCAGTACTTC. Using reference TRBV7-8 and TRBJ2-7 for the parts outside the CDR3, the full variable domain is GAGVSQSPRYKVAKRGQDVALRCDPISGHVSLFWYQQALGQGPEFLTYFQNEAQLDKSGLPSDRFFAERPEGSVSTLKIQRTQQEDSAVYLCASSLGLTSYEQYFGPGTRLTVT.

The gene calls are TRBV28 and TRBJ2-1; D call uncertain. V was trimmed by 2 bases and J by 5 bases, leaving 13 bases between them. CDR1 and CDR2 (germline): MDHEN, SYDVKM. The CDR3 loop spans 15 amino acids. As DNA, the CDR3 is TGTGCCAGCAGTTTAAGCCAAGGGCGAAACAATGAGCAGTTCTTC. Translating gives CASSLSQGRNNEQFF. Supplemented by reference TRBV28 and TRBJ2-1, the full variable domain reads DVKVTQSSRYLVKRTGEKVFLECVQDMDHENMFWYRQDPGLGLRLIYFSYDVKMKEKGDIPEGYSVSREKKERFSLILESASTNQTSMYLCASSLSQGRNNEQFFGPGTRLTVL.

This clonotype was seen many times. The rearrangement uses TRBV20-1 and TRBJ2-3; 10 nucleotides agree with TRBD2. CDR3 size: 16 residues. The trim removed 6 bases at V and 0 bases at J, leaving 9 bases unmatched. The germline gives CDR1 DFQATT, CDR2 SNEGSKA (reference sequence). CDR3 coding DNA: TGCAGTGCCGCCTCTAGCGGGGGCCGTAGCACAGATACGCAGTATTTT. Translation: CSAASSGGRSTDTQYF.

The table lists this clonotype with a count of one. A read error is possible here, since a much larger clone lies one base away. The chain couples TRBV5-1 to TRBJ2-7; 9 bases agree with TRBD1. Germline V lookup: CDR1 SGHRS, CDR2 YFSETQ. This CDR3 is built from 16 residues. This CDR3 reads CASSFSAWDREYGQYF. CDR3 coding DNA: TGCGCCAGCAGCTTCAGTGCATGGGACAGGGAATACGGGCAGTACTTC.

As regards this clonotype: This is likely a read error, given that the CDR3 carries no conserved phenylalanine or tryptophan at its end. This sequence joins TRBV20-1 and TRBJ2-7; TRBD1 matches at 7 bases. Germline V CDR1 and CDR2: DFQATT, SNEGSKA (reference sequence). The CDR3 consists of 15 residues. The trim removed 2 bases at V and 3 bases at J, leaving 10 bases unmatched. The CDR3 bases are TGCAGTGCTAGAAACAGGCGACAGGGTTACTACGAGCAGTACTGC. It specifies CSARNRRQGYYEQYC.

This clonotype was seen a few times. It may be a read error: a sequence one base away is much more abundant. V and J are TRBV11-1 and TRBJ2-7; 7 bases fit TRBD1. The trim removed 5 bases at V and 3 bases at J, leaving 7 bases unmatched. The CDR3 is made up of 14 amino acids. The germline gives CDR1 SGHAT, CDR2 FQDESV (reference sequence). CDR3 nucleotides: TGTGCCAGCAGCCCGGGACAGCGAAACTACGAGCAGTACTTC. Translating gives CASSPGQRNYEQYF.

This clonotype was counted at least ten times. CDR3 sequence reads: CSVSGHSGNTIYF. In nucleotides, the CDR3 is TGCAGCGTCTCAGGACACTCTGGAAACACCATATATTTT. The chain employs TRBV29-1 and TRBJ1-3; D may be TRBD1 (5 bases). This CDR3 has 13 amino acids. The germline gives CDR1 SQVTM, CDR2 ANQGSEA. The V end was cut by 6 bases, the J end by 0 bases, with 9 bases between.

The table lists this clonotype with many counts. This chain connects TRBV30 to TRBJ1-1, with D hard to call. The CDR3 covers 13 residues. Trimming stripped 4 bases from V and 4 bases from J, with 13 bases between. Germline V gives CDR1 GTSNPN, CDR2 SVGIG (reference sequence). This CDR3 is CAWIGSGGTEAFF. The CDR3 bases are TGTGCCTGGATCGGGTCCGGCGGCACTGAAGCTTTCTTT.

The sample holds many counts of this clonotype. The chain employs TRBV3-1 and TRBJ2-6; tentatively, D is TRBD2 (5 bases). Trimming left V 5 bases short and J 4 bases short, with 12 bases between. CDR3 length equals 15 residues. Germline V lookup: CDR1 LGHDT, CDR2 YNNKEL (reference sequence). The CDR3 DNA follows: TGTGCCAGCAGCGACCCGGGATCGGGGGCCAACGTCCTGACTTTC. Its translation: CASSDPGSGANVLTF.

In its sample, this clonotype was seen once. A much more abundant neighbour one base away suggests this may be a read error. This chain uses TRBV27 with TRBJ2-1; 12 bases agree with TRBD1. V gave up 6 bases and J gave up 2 bases; unmatched junction bases: 11. Germline V gene data show CDR1 as MNHEY and CDR2 as SMNVEV (reference sequence). The CDR3 extends over 18 amino acids. Written as DNA, the CDR3 is TGTGCCAGCAGCCGCACCCCGGGACAGGGGGCGGCCTACAATGAGCAGTTCTTC. Its translation: CASSRTPGQGAAYNEQFF.